This T cell receptor (beta chain) derives from a study of shared clonotypes between healthy human individuals. This CDR3 spans 15 amino acids. Trimming shortened V by 0 bases and J by 7 bases, and 13 bases separated the two germline ends. CDR1 is MNHEY, CDR2 SMNVEV, per germline (reference sequence). Only in-frame clones appear in the TCRdb table, and some are missing; sequencing was by immunoSEQ multiplex PCR. The sample lists some 2.4 million clones; over 85% were seen once. The study, taken as a whole, reports: Among donors, clonotype sharing was expected to be affected by sequencing depth.

Comments on this clone: Its antigen is as yet unknown.

This receptor was obtained from a man in his late teens or twenties in good health. Some clones in this sample may be carry-over from other donors' samples. The chain recombines TRBV27 with TRBJ2-1, with a tentative D call TRBD2 (5 bases). Sequenced input: naive CD4+ T cells from PBMCs. Noted subset: CD45RA+ positively selected. CDR3 sequence (DNA): TGTGCCAGCAGTTTATCGCCCTTTGGGAGAAATGAGCAGTTCTTC. Protein: CASSLSPFGRNEQFF.